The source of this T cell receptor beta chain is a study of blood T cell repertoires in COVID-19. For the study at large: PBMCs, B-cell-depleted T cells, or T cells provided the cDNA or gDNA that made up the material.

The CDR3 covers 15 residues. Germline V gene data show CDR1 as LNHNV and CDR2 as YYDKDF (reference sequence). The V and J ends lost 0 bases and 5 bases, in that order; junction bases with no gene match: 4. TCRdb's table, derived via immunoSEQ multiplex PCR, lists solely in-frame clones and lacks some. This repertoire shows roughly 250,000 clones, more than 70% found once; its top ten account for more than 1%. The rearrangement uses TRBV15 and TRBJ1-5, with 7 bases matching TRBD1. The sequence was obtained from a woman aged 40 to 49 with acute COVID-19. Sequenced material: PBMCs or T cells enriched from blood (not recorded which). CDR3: CATSRDSTGYQPQHF. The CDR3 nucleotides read TGTGCCACCAGCAGAGATTCGACAGGGTATCAGCCCCAGCATTTT.